This T cell receptor beta chain was identified in a study of T cell repertoires in cytomegalovirus infection (dated by TCRdb to about 2019). Some background on the complete study: The HLA type of each donor mattered for the analysis, because public TCR beta signatures pointed to carriage of CMV infection along with the matching HLA type.

Including cysteine and phenylalanine, the CDR3 has 16 amino acids. Of all the DNA, just the CDR3 is kept, 48 bases in frame from base 1. The germline V gene gives CDR1 as SGHTA and CDR2 as FQGNSA. For this chain, trimming is 5 bases at the V end and 4 bases at the J end, and the number of junction bases without a gene match is 7. This clonotype was recorded many times. Its antigen specificity is not known. The sample holds no much larger clone one base away, and base qualities are not on file. The data were produced on an Illumina HiSeq 1500. Starting from the raw public reads, TCRdb applied fastp trimming at Q25, assembled clones with MiXCR and retained in-frame beta chains. Each CDR3 protein gets just one entry, which takes the most common genes and DNA from the rows behind it. The sample records 400,000 to 550,000 distinct CDR3 sequences, 10% to 12% of which are singletons. Roughly a tenth of the sample is held by the ten biggest clonotypes.

The study at large found these results: In the ex vivo response, HLA-C-restricted CMV-specific TCR beta clonotypes were dominant, and in two of eight donors the single most frequent clonotype came from this HLA-C-restricted group. In both this cohort and an independent 352-donor cohort, the cumulative frequency of public TCR beta family members distinguished carriers of CMV infection plus the relevant HLA type.

Recombination joined TRBV7-2 with TRBJ2-5; TRBD2 matches 13 bases in the middle. The sequencing input was PBMCs. This TCR derives from a human donor in good health (CMV status not recorded). Some clones in this sample may be carry-over from other donors' samples. The CDR3 protein: CASSARLAGGGETQYF. The DNA reads as follows: TGTGCCAGCAGCGCTAGACTAGCGGGAGGCGGAGAGACCCAGTACTTC.